Listed below are T cell receptor beta chains from one sample, sequenced in a study of blood T cell repertoires in COVID-19. Only in-frame clones appear in the TCRdb table, and some are missing; sequencing was by immunoSEQ multiplex PCR. The sample has roughly 28,000 clones; 85% to 90% are singletons. Sequencing was performed on peripheral blood. The receptors here all came from a human donor in a cohort sampled during active COVID-19. Each CDR3 is given with its conserved first and last residue. Each record gives: V gene, J gene, D gene, CDR3 protein. A D gene is named only where the DNA matches it firmly.

TRBV4-1	TRBJ2-3	-	CASSQLGGDTQYF
TRBV5-4	TRBJ2-7	-	CASSRNTDGTYEQYF
TRBV5-1	TRBJ2-2	-	CASSLFQGNTGELFF
TRBV5-6	TRBJ2-5	TRBD2	CASSLGLAGGVGETQYF
TRBV4-1	TRBJ2-1	TRBD2	CASSHPGGTTSGGYNEQFF
TRBV6-5	TRBJ1-5	-	CASRTEMNQPQHF
TRBV28	TRBJ2-7	TRBD2	CASSLAGGTSSYEQYF
TRBV11-2	TRBJ2-7	TRBD2	CASRASSGGRGEQYF
TRBV19	TRBJ2-7	-	CASSIGTPDARTNPYEQYF
TRBV7-8	TRBJ2-5	TRBD1	CASSLGTGGGETQYF
TRBV6-6	TRBJ1-5	TRBD1	CASIGQVSNQPQHF
TRBV2	TRBJ2-7	TRBD2	CASEGTSGPRGEQYF
TRBV28	TRBJ2-2	-	CASRTGQNTGELFF
TRBV5-6	TRBJ1-1	TRBD1	CASSFTGGGPEAFF